This T cell receptor beta chain is from a study of cytomegalovirus exposure and HLA in healthy donors. Study-wide results and limits: As confirmed in vitro, a few CMV-associated chains were specific for CMV antigens.

PCR involved 60 Vbeta and 13 Jbeta primers. Data came from immunoSEQ multiplex PCR; TCRdb stores just in-frame clones and leaves some out. The table records 98,000 or so clones, under 80% of them present only once. A word on this clone: What it binds is unknown.

Germline CDR1 is LNHDA and CDR2 is SQIVND (reference sequence). This CDR3 is built from 13 residues. V was trimmed by 2 bases and J by 3 bases, leaving 6 bases between them. This sequence originates from a human donor in good health. Sequences were obtained from PBMCs. V usage is TRBV19 and J usage is TRBJ2-3; D not resolved. CDR3 sequence (DNA): TGTGCCAGTAGTATAATCCTTACAGATACGCAGTATTTT. Translation: CASSIILTDTQYF.